These T cell receptor beta chains were read from a single sample in a study of T cells in Graves' hyperthyroidism and ophthalmopathy. TCRdb called the multiplex PCR reads again in MiXCR, with one record for every CDR3 protein. The sample lists about 560,000 distinct CDR3 sequences, over 15% occurring once. The material sequenced was blood. Receptors originate from a woman in her late teens or twenties with Graves' hyperthyroidism. Each CDR3 is given with its conserved first and last residue. D genes are given only for firm matches. For some rows the clone size is stated as once, few or many, or as a class when expanded; others skip it.

J gene	clone size	D gene	V gene	CDR3 DNA	CDR3 protein
TRBJ2-7	many	-	TRBV6-2/TRBV6-3	TGTGCCAGCAGTTACTCATCGGGGGCCAACGAGCAGTACTTC	CASSYSSGANEQYF
TRBJ1-5	many	-	TRBV5-1	TGCGCCACGGGTCCCTCTCAGCCCCAGCATTTT	CATGPSQPQHF
TRBJ2-3	-	TRBD2	TRBV6-5	TGTGCCAGCAGTTACCCGGGACTAGCGGGGGCCACAGATACGCAGTATTTT	CASSYPGLAGATDTQYF
TRBJ2-2	-	TRBD1	TRBV7-7	TGTGCCAGCAGCTTACGTCTCGGGACAGGGGTCGGGGAGCTGTTTTTT	CASSLRLGTGVGELFF
TRBJ2-5	few	-	TRBV4-3	TGCGCCAGCAGCCAAGATGTCCAAGAGACCCAGTACTTC	CASSQDVQETQYF
TRBJ2-3	many	-	TRBV6-5	TGTGCCAGCAGTTACCATTATAGTATACAGGGTTTGAGGCGGACAGATACGCAGTATTTT	CASSYHYSIQGLRRTDTQYF
TRBJ2-7	many	-	TRBV18	TGTGCCAGCTCACCTAACAAGATAGTCTCCTACGAGCAGTACTTC	CASSPNKIVSYEQYF
TRBJ2-2	-	-	TRBV9	TGTGCCAGCAGCGTATTCGGAGGGTCCCCCGATTGGCTGTTTTTT	CASSVFGGSPDWLFF
TRBJ2-1	few	TRBD2	TRBV20-1	TGCAGTGCTAGCCCGGGACTAGCGGGAGATGGGCAGTTCTTC	CSASPGLAGDGQFF
TRBJ1-4	few	-	TRBV20-1	TGCAGTGCCGAAGGCGGGGAGCGGGAAAAACTGTTTTTT	CSAEGGEREKLFF
TRBJ2-3	few	TRBD1	TRBV27	TGTGCCAGCAGTTCGGACAGGGGCTCAGATACGCAGTATTTT	CASSSDRGSDTQYF
TRBJ2-5	many	-	TRBV5-8	TGTGCCAGCAGCTTAGGTGGGACTTCAGTCGGAGAGACCCAGTACTTC	CASSLGGTSVGETQYF
TRBJ2-7	few	TRBD1	TRBV6-1	TGTGCCAGCAGTTCGGGGACAGGGTACTACGAGCAGTACTTC	CASSSGTGYYEQYF
TRBJ2-6	-	-	TRBV7-8	TGTGCCAGCAGCCCAAGGGAGGCCCGCTCTGGGGCCAACGTCCTGACTTTC	CASSPREARSGANVLTF
TRBJ2-7	few	TRBD1	TRBV5-4	TGTGCCAGCAGCCGGGGACAGGGGCCCCACGAGCAGTACTTC	CASSRGQGPHEQYF
TRBJ2-1	few	-	TRBV5-1	TGCGCCAGCAGCTTACCGGGACCAGACTACAATGAGCAGTTCTTC	CASSLPGPDYNEQFF
TRBJ2-7	few	TRBD2	TRBV3-1	TGTGCCAGCAGCCAAGTCCCGGGGGGCGAGCAGTACTTC	CASSQVPGGEQYF
TRBJ2-2	-	TRBD2	TRBV14	TGTGCCAGCAGCCAGGGATTAGCGGGGGGTCCGAACACCGGGGAGCTGTTTTTT	CASSQGLAGGPNTGELFF
TRBJ1-3	-	-	TRBV28	TGTGCCAGCAGTTTTGTCAGGGACACTGGAAACACCATATATTTT	CASSFVRDTGNTIYF
TRBJ1-2	many	-	TRBV20-1	TGCAGTGCTAGAGACAGGGGTGAGGGCTACACCTTC	CSARDRGEGYTF
TRBJ2-3	many	TRBD2	TRBV30	TGTGCCTGGAGTACGGGACTAGCGAAGTATACAGATACGCAGTATTTT	CAWSTGLAKYTDTQYF
TRBJ1-5	-	TRBD1	TRBV4-1	TGCGCCAGCAGCCCAGACAGGGGACAGCCCCAGCATTTT	CASSPDRGQPQHF
TRBJ2-1	-	-	TRBV6-5	TGTGCCAGCAGTTACGGTCTGGTCGCTGAGCAGTTCTTC	CASSYGLVAEQFF
TRBJ2-3	many	-	TRBV11-3	TGTGCCAGCAGCTTAGGAGGGTTAGGCACAGATACGCAGTATTTT	CASSLGGLGTDTQYF
TRBJ2-1	-	-	TRBV28	TGTGCCAGCAGCCGGGACTCCACGGCGTACAGTGAGCAGTTCTTC	CASSRDSTAYSEQFF
TRBJ1-3	few	-	TRBV6-1	TGTGCCAGCAGTGTAGTCACCTCTGGAAACACCATATATTTT	CASSVVTSGNTIYF
TRBJ1-1	many	-	TRBV20-1	TGCAGTGCCAAAGTGGGGAACACTGAAGCTTTCTTT	CSAKVGNTEAFF
TRBJ1-4	-	TRBD1	TRBV12-3/TRBV12-4	TGTGCCAGCAGTCGCCGTTGGCAGGGGGGGGAAAAACTGTTTTTT	CASSRRWQGGEKLFF
TRBJ1-1	-	-	TRBV7-2	TGTGCCAGCAGCCCACGCCCCGGGAACACTGAAGCTTTCTTT	CASSPRPGNTEAFF
TRBJ2-1	-	-	TRBV19	TGTGCCAGTAAAAGATATCCCCGGAACAATGAGCAGTTCTTC	CASKRYPRNNEQFF
TRBJ2-1	-	TRBD2	TRBV7-2	TGTGCCAGCAGCGCCGGACTAGCGGGGCCAGACAATGAGCAGTTCTTC	CASSAGLAGPDNEQFF
TRBJ2-2	-	TRBD2	TRBV6-4	TGTGCCAGCAGTGTGACTAGCGGGGGTCTCAACACCGGGGAGCTGTTTTTT	CASSVTSGGLNTGELFF
TRBJ1-3	many	-	TRBV2	TGTGCCAGCAGTGAAGGGCCGACAGTCTCTGGAAACACCATATATTTT	CASSEGPTVSGNTIYF
TRBJ2-7	few	-	TRBV5-6	TGTGCCAGCAGCCGTGCCAGACCTACAGGATACGAGCAGTACTTC	CASSRARPTGYEQYF
TRBJ2-1	-	-	TRBV19	TGTGCCAGTAGTATGGTTTCAGGGACCCCATACAATGAGCAGTTCTTC	CASSMVSGTPYNEQFF
TRBJ1-1	many	-	TRBV5-5	TGTGCCAGCAGACGGGATGGACAGCAGCAAGCTTTCTTT	CASRRDGQQQAFF
TRBJ2-3	few	-	TRBV5-8	TGTGCCAGCAGCTTAGAACCAAATCGGCCAGATACGCAGTATTTT	CASSLEPNRPDTQYF
TRBJ2-7	many	-	TRBV18	TGTGCCAGCTCACAGCGTCAGCTCGCCTACGAGCAGTACTTC	CASSQRQLAYEQYF
TRBJ1-1	many	-	TRBV27	TGTGCCAGCAGTAATCTAGGAACTGAAGCTTTCTTT	CASSNLGTEAFF
TRBJ2-5	many	-	TRBV6-1	TGTGCCAGCAGCCCCCCCACCCGGCTGCAAGAGACCCAGTACTTC	CASSPPTRLQETQYF
TRBJ2-7	few	-	TRBV28	TGTGCCAGCAGTTTGAGGAGCTTAGGGTCCCTAAAGAGGTTGGTCATCTACGAGCAGTACTTC	CASSLRSLGSLKRLVIYEQYF
TRBJ2-7	-	-	TRBV12-3/TRBV12-4	TGTGCCAGCAGTCGCTCCGGGCTGAGCTACGAGCAGTACTTC	CASSRSGLSYEQYF
TRBJ1-1	many	TRBD1	TRBV28	TGTGCCAGCAGTTTTGGGGACAGGGCGAACACTGAAGCTTTCTTT	CASSFGDRANTEAFF
TRBJ2-3	few	TRBD2	TRBV20-1	TGCAGTGGCGGGGGGCAGGATACGCAGTATTTT	CSGGGQDTQYF
TRBJ1-1	many	-	TRBV20-1	TGCAGTGCTAGTACCCCGGGACAAACCACTGAAGCTTTCTTT	CSASTPGQTTEAFF
TRBJ1-3	-	-	TRBV30	TGTGCCTGGAGTCGTACGGGGTCCGGGGGAAACACCAGATATTTT	CAWSRTGSGGNTRYF
TRBJ1-1	few	-	TRBV19	TGTGCCAGTAGAAGGGACAACCCGAACACTGAAGCTTTCTTT	CASRRDNPNTEAFF